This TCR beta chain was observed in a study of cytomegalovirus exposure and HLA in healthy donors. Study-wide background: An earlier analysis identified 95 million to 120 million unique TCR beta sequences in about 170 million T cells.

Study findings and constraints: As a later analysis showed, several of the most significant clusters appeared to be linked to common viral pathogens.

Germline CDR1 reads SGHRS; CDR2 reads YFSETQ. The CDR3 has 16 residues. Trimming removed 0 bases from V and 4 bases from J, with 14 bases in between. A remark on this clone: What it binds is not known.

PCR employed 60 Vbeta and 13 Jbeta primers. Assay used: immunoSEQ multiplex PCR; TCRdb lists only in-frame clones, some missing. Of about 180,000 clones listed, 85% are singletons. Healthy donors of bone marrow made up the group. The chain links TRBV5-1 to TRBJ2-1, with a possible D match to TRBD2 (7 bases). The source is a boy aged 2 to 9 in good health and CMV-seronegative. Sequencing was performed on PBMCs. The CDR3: CASSLDGGAAYNEQFF. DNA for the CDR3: TGCGCCAGCAGCTTGGATGGGGGGGCAGCTTACAATGAGCAGTTCTTC. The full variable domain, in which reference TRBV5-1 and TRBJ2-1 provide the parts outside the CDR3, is KAGVTQTPRYLIKTRGQQVTLSCSPISGHRSVSWYQQTPGQGLQFLFEYFSETQRNKGNFPGRFSGRQFSNSRSEMNVSTLELGDSALYLCASSLDGGAAYNEQFFGPGTRLTVL.